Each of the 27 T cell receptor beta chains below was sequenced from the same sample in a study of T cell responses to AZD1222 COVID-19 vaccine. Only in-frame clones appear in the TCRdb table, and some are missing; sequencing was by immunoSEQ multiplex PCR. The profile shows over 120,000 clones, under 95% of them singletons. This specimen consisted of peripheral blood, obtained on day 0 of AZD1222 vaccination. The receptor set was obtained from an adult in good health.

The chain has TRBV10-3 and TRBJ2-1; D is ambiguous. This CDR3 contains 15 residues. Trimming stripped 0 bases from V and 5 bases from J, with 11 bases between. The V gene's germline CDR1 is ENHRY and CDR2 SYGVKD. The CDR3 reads CAISESFIRDNEQFF. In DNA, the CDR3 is TGTGCCATCAGTGAGTCTTTTATAAGGGACAATGAGCAGTTCTTC.

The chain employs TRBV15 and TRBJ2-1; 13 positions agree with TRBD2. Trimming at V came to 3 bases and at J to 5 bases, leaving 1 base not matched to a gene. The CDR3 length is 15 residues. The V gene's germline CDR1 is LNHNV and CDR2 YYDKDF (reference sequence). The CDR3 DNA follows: TGTGCCACCAGCAGGGGACTAGCGGGGAACAATGAGCAGTTCTTC. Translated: CATSRGLAGNNEQFF.

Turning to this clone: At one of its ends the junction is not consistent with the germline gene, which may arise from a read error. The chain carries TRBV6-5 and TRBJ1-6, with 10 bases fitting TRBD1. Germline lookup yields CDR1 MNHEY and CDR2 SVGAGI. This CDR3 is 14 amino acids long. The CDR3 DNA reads TGTGCCGGCAGACAGGGGGCGCGTAATTCACCCCTCCACTTT. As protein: CAGRQGARNSPLHF.

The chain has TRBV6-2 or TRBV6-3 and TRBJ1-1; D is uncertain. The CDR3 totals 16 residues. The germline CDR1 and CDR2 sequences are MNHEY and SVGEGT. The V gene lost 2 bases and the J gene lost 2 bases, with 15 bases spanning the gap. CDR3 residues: CASSYRISSSNTEAFF. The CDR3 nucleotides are TGTGCCAGCAGTTACAGAATTTCGAGTAGCAACACTGAAGCTTTCTTT.

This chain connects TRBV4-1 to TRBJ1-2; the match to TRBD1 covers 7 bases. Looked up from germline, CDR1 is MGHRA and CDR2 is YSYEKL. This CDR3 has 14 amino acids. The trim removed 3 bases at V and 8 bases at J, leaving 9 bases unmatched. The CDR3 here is CASSQPGQLRGYTF. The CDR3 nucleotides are TGCGCCAGCAGCCAGCCGGGACAGCTTCGAGGCTACACCTTC.

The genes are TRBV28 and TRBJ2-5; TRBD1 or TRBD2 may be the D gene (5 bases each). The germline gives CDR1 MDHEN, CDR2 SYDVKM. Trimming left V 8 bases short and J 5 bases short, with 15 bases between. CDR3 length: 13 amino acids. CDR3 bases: TGTGCCAGCGATAAGGGGTGGGGGGAGACCCAGTACTTC. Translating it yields CASDKGWGETQYF.

This CDR3 reads CASRGGRGRNTEAFF. The CDR3 coding sequence is TGTGCCAGCAGGGGGGGGCGCGGAAGGAACACTGAAGCTTTCTTT. V is TRBV7-8 and J is TRBJ1-1; D is possibly TRBD1 (6 bases). Deletions cut 6 bases from V and 1 base from J, with 15 bases between. The length of the CDR3 is 15 residues. Looked up from germline, CDR1 is SGHVS and CDR2 is FQNEAQ.

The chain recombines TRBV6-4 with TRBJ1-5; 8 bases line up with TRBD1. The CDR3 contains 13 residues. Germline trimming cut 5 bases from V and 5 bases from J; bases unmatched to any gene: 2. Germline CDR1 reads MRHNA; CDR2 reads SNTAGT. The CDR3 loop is CASSTDRDQPQHF. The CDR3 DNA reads TGTGCCAGCAGTACGGACAGGGATCAGCCCCAGCATTTT.

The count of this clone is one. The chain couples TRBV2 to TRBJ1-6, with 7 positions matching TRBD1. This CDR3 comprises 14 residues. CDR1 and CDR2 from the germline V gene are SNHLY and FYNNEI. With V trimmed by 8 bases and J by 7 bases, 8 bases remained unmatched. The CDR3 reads CASGTGQENSPLHF. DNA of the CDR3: TGTGCCAGCGGTACCGGACAGGAGAATTCACCCCTCCACTTT.

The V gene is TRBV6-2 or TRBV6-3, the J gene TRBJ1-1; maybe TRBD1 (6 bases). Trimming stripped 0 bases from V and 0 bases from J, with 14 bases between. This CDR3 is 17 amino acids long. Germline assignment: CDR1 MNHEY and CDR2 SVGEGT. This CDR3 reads CASSYSSRGVMNTEAFF. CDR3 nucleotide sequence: TGTGCCAGCAGTTACTCCTCCAGGGGCGTAATGAACACTGAAGCTTTCTTT.

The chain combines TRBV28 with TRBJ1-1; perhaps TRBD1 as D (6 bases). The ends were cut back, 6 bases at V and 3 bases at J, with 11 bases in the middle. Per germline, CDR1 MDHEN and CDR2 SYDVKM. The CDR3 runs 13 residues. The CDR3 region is CASRQGRDTEAFF. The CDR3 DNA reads TGTGCCAGCAGACAGGGACGCGACACTGAAGCTTTCTTT.

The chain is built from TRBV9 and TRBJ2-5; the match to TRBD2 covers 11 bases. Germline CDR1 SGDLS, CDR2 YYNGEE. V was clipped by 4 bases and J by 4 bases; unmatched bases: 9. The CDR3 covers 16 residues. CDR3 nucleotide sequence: TGTGCCAGCAGCCTACTAGCGGGGGCTACCGGAGAGACCCAGTACTTC. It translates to CASSLLAGATGETQYF. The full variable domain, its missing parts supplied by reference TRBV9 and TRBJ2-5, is DSGVTQTPKHLITATGQRVTLRCSPRSGDLSVYWYQQSLDQGLQFLIQYYNGEERAKGNILERFSAQQFPDLHSELNLSSLELGDSALYFCASSLLAGATGETQYFGPGTRLLVL.

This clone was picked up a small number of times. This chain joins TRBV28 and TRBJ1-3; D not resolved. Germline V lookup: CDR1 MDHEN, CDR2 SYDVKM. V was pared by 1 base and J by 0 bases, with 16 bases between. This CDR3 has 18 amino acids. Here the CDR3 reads CASSLLKERVFSGNTIYF. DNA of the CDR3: TGTGCCAGCAGTTTATTAAAGGAAAGAGTCTTCTCTGGAAACACCATATATTTT.

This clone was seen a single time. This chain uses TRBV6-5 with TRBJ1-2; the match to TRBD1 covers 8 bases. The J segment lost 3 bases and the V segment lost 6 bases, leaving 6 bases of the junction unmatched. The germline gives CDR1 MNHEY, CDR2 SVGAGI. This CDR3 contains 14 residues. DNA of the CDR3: TGTGCCAGCAGCCCCCAGGGGGCCTACTATGGCTACACCTTC. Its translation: CASSPQGAYYGYTF.

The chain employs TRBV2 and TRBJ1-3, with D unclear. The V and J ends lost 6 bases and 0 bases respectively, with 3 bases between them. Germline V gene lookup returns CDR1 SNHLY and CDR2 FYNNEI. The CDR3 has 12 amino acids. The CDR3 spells CASRVSGNTIYF. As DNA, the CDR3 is TGTGCCAGCAGGGTCTCTGGAAACACCATATATTTT.

CDR3 sequence reads: CASSPTDYNEQFF. For the CDR3, the DNA is TGTGCCAGCAGCCCGACAGATTACAATGAGCAGTTCTTC. The J gene is TRBJ2-1, the V gene TRBV14, with D perhaps matching TRBD1 (5 bases). This CDR3 has 13 amino acids. Between the trimmed V and J ends, which lost 4 bases and 4 bases, there was a span of 8 bases. Germline CDR1 SGHDN, CDR2 FVKESK.

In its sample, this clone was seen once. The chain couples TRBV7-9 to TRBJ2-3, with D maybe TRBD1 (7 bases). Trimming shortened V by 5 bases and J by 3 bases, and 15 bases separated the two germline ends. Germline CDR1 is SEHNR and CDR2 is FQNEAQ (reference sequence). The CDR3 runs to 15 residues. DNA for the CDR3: TGTGCCAGCAGCCGGGGGCAGGGGGAAACAGATACGCAGTATTTT. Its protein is CASSRGQGETDTQYF.

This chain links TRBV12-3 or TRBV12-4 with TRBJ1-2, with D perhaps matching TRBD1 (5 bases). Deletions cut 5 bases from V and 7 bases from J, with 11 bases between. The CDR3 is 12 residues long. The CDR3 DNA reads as TGTGCCAGCAGTCGGGGCCAGGTTGGCTACACCTTC. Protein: CASSRGQVGYTF.

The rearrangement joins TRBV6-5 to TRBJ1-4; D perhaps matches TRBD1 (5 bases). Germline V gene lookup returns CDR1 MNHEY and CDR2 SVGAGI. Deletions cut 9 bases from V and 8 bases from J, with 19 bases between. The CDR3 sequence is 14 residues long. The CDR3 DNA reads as TGTGCCAGTTGGGCCGGGGCGCGTGGCGAAAAACTGTTTTTT. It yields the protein CASWAGARGEKLFF.

Here the CDR3 reads CASSLGDLRFNQPQHF. The CDR3 bases are TGTGCCAGCAGCTTAGGGGACCTGCGGTTCAATCAGCCCCAGCATTTT. V usage is TRBV11-2 and J usage is TRBJ1-5, with D possibly TRBD1 on 5 matching bases. This CDR3 is 16 amino acids long. CDR1 is SGHAT, CDR2 FQNNGV, per germline. Trimming removed 1 base at V and 3 bases at J, with 13 bases between.

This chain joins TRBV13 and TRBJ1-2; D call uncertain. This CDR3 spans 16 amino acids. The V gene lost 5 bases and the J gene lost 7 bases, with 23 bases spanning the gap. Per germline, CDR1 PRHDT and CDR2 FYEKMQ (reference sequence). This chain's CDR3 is CASSIYPSLRGSGYTF. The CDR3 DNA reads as TGTGCCAGCAGCATCTACCCCTCCCTTCGTGGCAGTGGCTACACCTTC.

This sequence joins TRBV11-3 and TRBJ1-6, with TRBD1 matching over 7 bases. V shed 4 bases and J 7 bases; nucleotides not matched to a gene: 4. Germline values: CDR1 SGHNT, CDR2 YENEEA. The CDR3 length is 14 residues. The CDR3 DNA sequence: TGTGCCAGCAGCTCGGGACAGCCAAATTCACCCCTCCACTTT. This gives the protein CASSSGQPNSPLHF. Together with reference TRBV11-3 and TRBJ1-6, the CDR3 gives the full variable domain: EAGVVQSPRYKIIEKKQPVAFWCNPISGHNTLYWYLQNLGQGPELLIRYENEEAVDDSQLPKDRFSAERLKGVDSTLKIQPAELGDSAVYLCASSSGQPNSPLHFGNGTRLTVT.

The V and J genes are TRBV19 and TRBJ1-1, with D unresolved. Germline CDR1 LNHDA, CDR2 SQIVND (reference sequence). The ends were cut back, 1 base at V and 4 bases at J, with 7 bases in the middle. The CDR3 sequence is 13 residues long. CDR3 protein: CASSIGASTEAFF. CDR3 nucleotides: TGTGCCAGTAGTATAGGAGCGAGCACTGAAGCTTTCTTT.

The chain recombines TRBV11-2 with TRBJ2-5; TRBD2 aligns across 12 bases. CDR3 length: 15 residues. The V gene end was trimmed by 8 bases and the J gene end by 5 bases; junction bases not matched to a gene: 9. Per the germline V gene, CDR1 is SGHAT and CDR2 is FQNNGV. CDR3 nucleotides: TGTGCCAGCCGGGCTAGCGGGGGGGCCCGGGAGACCCAGTACTTC. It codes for CASRASGGARETQYF.

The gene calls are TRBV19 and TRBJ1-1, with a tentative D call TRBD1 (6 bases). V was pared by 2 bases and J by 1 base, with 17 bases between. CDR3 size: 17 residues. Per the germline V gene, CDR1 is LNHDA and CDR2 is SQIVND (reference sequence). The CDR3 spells CASSIKGGQRKNTEAFF. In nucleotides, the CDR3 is TGTGCCAGTAGTATAAAAGGCGGACAGAGAAAGAACACTGAAGCTTTCTTT.

In DNA form, the CDR3 reads TGTGCCAGTAGTATATGGACGCTGGGACAGGGGTTCTTCGGGAATTCACCCCTCCACTTT. Translating it yields CASSIWTLGQGFFGNSPLHF. The chain employs TRBV19 and TRBJ1-6; 10 bases match TRBD1. The junction had 17 bases not matched to a gene; V was cut back by 2 bases and J by 7 bases. The CDR3 covers 20 residues. Germline V gene sequence: CDR1 LNHDA, CDR2 SQIVND (reference sequence). The full variable domain, rest sourced from reference TRBV19 and TRBJ1-6, is DGGITQSPKYLFRKEGQNVTLSCEQNLNHDAMYWYRQDPGQGLRLIYYSQIVNDFQKGDIAEGYSVSREKKESFPLTVTSAQKNPTAFYLCASSIWTLGQGFFGNSPLHFGNGTRLTVT.

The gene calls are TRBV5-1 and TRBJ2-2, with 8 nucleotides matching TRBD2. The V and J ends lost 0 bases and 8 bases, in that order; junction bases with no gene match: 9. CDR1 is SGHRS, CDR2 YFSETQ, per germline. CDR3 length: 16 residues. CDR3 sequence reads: CASSLVRAGAVGELFF. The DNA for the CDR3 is TGCGCCAGCAGCTTGGTTCGAGCGGGGGCAGTTGGGGAGCTGTTTTTT. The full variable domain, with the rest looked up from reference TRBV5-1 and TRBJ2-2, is KAGVTQTPRYLIKTRGQQVTLSCSPISGHRSVSWYQQTPGQGLQFLFEYFSETQRNKGNFPGRFSGRQFSNSRSEMNVSTLELGDSALYLCASSLVRAGAVGELFFGEGSRLTVL.